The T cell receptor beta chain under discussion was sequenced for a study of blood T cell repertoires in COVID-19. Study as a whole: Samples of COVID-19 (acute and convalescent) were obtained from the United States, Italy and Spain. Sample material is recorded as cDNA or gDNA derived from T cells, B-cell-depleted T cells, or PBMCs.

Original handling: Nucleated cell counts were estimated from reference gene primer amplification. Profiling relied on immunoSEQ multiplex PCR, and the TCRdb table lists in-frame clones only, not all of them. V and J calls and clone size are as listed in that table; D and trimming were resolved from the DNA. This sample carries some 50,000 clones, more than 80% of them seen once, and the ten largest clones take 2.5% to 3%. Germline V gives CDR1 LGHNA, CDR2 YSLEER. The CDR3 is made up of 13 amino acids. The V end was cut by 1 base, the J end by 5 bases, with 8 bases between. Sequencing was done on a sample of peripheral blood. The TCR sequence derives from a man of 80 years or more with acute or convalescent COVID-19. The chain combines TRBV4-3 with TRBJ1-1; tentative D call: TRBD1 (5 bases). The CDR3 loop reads CASSQGQGTEAFF. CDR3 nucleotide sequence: TGCGCCAGCAGCCAAGGGCAGGGTACTGAAGCTTTCTTT.